The source of this TCR beta chain is a study of OX40 agonist ivuxolimab in advanced cancers. About the study: The patients received ivuxolimab by intravenous route every 2 weeks at 0.01 to 10 mg/kg. Eligibility rules accepted prior anti-PD-1, anti-PD-L1 or anti-CTLA-4 therapy, and 40% had some. Partial responses were achieved by three patients, of whom one had hepatocellular carcinoma and two had cutaneous melanoma.

Some clones are missing from TCRdb's copy, which holds only in-frame ones; the method was immunoSEQ multiplex PCR. The table includes tens of thousands of clones, around 82% detected once. The V end lost 4 bases, the J end lost 4 bases, and 11 bases lay between the germline ends. CDR1 is MNHNS, CDR2 SASEGT, per germline. The CDR3 spans 14 residues. The TCR sequence derives from an adult with an advanced solid tumor such as melanoma, head and neck, liver or kidney cancer. This chain links TRBV6-1 with TRBJ2-1, with a tentative D call TRBD2 (6 bases). Here the sequenced sample was CD4+ or CD8+ T cells sorted from blood, taken in a trial of the OX40 agonist ivuxolimab. The CDR3 DNA reads TGTGCCAGCAGTGGGCTAGCGTTATACAATGAGCAGTTCTTC. This encodes CASSGLALYNEQFF.